This passage covers 32 T cell receptor beta chains from one sample sequenced in a study of cytomegalovirus exposure and HLA in healthy donors. The primer mix had 60 Vbeta and 13 Jbeta primers. Some clones are missing from TCRdb's copy, which holds only in-frame ones; the method was immunoSEQ multiplex PCR. The sample has 200,000 to 250,000 clones, less than 85% seen once. Sequencing was carried out using PBMCs. Source of these receptors: a man between 18 and 29 years old in good health and CMV-seronegative.

The genes are TRBV30 and TRBJ2-1; 11 bases line up with TRBD2. The germline V gene has CDR1 GTSNPN and CDR2 SVGIG (reference sequence). V shed 4 bases, J shed 4 bases, and the junction held 6 bases outside the gene matches. The CDR3 contains 15 residues. The CDR3 DNA sequence: TGTGCCTGGAATAGCGGGACTAGCGGATACAATGAGCAGTTCTTC. It specifies CAWNSGTSGYNEQFF. Drawing the rest from reference TRBV30 and TRBJ2-1, the complete variable domain is SQTIHQWPATLVQPVGSPLSLECTVEGTSNPNLYWYRQAAGRGLQLLFYSVGIGQISSEVPQNLSASRPQDRQFILSSKKLLLSDSGFYLCAWNSGTSGYNEQFFGPGTRLTVL.

The genes are TRBV6-6 and TRBJ1-2; 7 bases are shared with TRBD1. With V trimmed by 2 bases and J by 2 bases, 8 bases remained unmatched. The CDR3 spans 16 residues. The germline gives CDR1 MNHNY, CDR2 SVGAGI (reference sequence). The DNA of the CDR3 is TGTGCCAGCAGTTACGCTGAACAGGGGTTGAACTATGGCTACACCTTC. This sequence encodes CASSYAEQGLNYGYTF.

The V and J genes are TRBV9 and TRBJ2-1; D uncertain. V lost 1 base, J lost 2 bases, and 13 bases lay in between. The CDR3 has 16 residues. Germline CDR1 reads SGDLS; CDR2 reads YYNGEE. The chain's CDR3 is CASSVTEQYPYNEQFF. In nucleotides, the CDR3 is TGTGCCAGCAGCGTAACGGAACAGTATCCCTACAATGAGCAGTTCTTC.

The V and J genes are TRBV2 and TRBJ1-2, with D hard to call. This CDR3 contains 14 residues. The V end was cut by 5 bases, the J end by 0 bases, with 10 bases between. Germline V CDR1 and CDR2: SNHLY, FYNNEI. The CDR3 sequence: CASSLSSSNYGYTF. CDR3 in DNA: TGTGCCAGCAGTCTTTCGAGCTCTAACTATGGCTACACCTTC.

This sequence joins TRBV4-1 and TRBJ2-2; TRBD2 might be the D (5 bases). In germline, CDR1 is MGHRA, CDR2 YSYEKL. V lost 0 bases and J 2 bases, leaving 16 bases between the germline ends. The CDR3 is 18 amino acids. The CDR3 DNA follows: TGCGCCAGCAGCCAAGATTGGGCCCGAGGGTCCAACACCGGGGAGCTGTTTTTT. Amino acid sequence: CASSQDWARGSNTGELFF.

The chain employs TRBV21-1 and TRBJ2-5; the table's TRBD1 call for D was not verified on the DNA. TRBV21-1 is designated a pseudogene. This CDR3 has 16 amino acids. CDR3 residues: CASTPRERRGRKTQYF. CDR3 bases: TGTGCCAGCACCCCCCGGGAACGAAGGGGGCGGAAGACCCAGTACTTC.

This rearrangement joins TRBV6-5 to TRBJ1-3, with D hard to call. This CDR3 comprises 15 residues. V was trimmed by 0 bases and J by 0 bases, leaving 6 bases between them. CDR1 MNHEY and CDR2 SVGAGI come from the germline V gene. As DNA, the CDR3 is TGTGCCAGCAGTTACTCGACTAACTCTGGAAACACCATATATTTT. It translates to CASSYSTNSGNTIYF.

The V gene is TRBV9, the J gene TRBJ1-3; possibly TRBD1 for D (6 bases). V was cut by 4 bases and J by 2 bases, with 13 bases left in between. Germline lookup yields CDR1 SGDLS and CDR2 YYNGEE. This CDR3 contains 15 residues. The CDR3 here is CASSIGGGTGNTIYF. The DNA for the CDR3 is TGTGCCAGCAGCATTGGGGGGGGCACTGGAAACACCATATATTTT. The variable domain in full, completed from reference TRBV9 and TRBJ1-3, reads DSGVTQTPKHLITATGQRVTLRCSPRSGDLSVYWYQQSLDQGLQFLIQYYNGEERAKGNILERFSAQQFPDLHSELNLSSLELGDSALYFCASSIGGGTGNTIYFGEGSWLTVV.

In this sample, this clone turned up once. The DNA of the CDR3 is TGTGCCAGCAGCTGGGACTTCCGAGGGGATGGCTACACCTTC. Its protein product is CASSWDFRGDGYTF. The chain couples TRBV14 to TRBJ1-2; D possibly corresponds to TRBD1 (5 bases). Germline CDR1 reads SGHDN; CDR2 reads FVKESK. Trimming shortened V by 5 bases and J by 6 bases, and 16 bases separated the two germline ends. The CDR3 runs 14 residues. The whole variable domain, remainder taken from reference TRBV14 and TRBJ1-2, is EAGVTQFPSHSVIEKGQTVTLRCDPISGHDNLYWYRRVMGKEIKFLLHFVKESKQDESGMPNNRFLAERTGGTYSTLKVQPAELEDSGVYFCASSWDFRGDGYTFGSGTRLTVV.

This clone appeared a few times. V is TRBV30 and J is TRBJ1-5; D remains ambiguous. Germline CDR1 GTSNPN, CDR2 SVGIG (reference sequence). V was clipped by 0 bases and J by 3 bases, with 9 bases between them. This CDR3 has 14 amino acids. CDR3 DNA sequence: TGTGCCTGGAGTGTACTGACACACAATCAGCCCCAGCATTTT. Translation: CAWSVLTHNQPQHF.

This chain links TRBV5-6 with TRBJ2-2, with unresolved D. This CDR3 spans 12 amino acids. The V and J ends lost 3 bases and 2 bases respectively, with 2 bases between them. Germline CDR1 reads SGHDT; CDR2 reads YYEEEE. The CDR3 sequence is CASSSNTGELFF. The DNA for the CDR3 is TGTGCCAGCAGCTCAAACACCGGGGAGCTGTTTTTT.

The V and J genes are TRBV19 and TRBJ2-1; 11 nucleotides align to TRBD2. In germline, CDR1 is LNHDA, CDR2 SQIVND (reference sequence). The CDR3 is 14 amino acids. Trimming removed 10 bases from V and 2 bases from J; junction bases left unmatched: 4. CDR3 nucleotides: TGTGCCACCTTTAGCGGGAGGGCCTACAATGAGCAGTTCTTC. Amino acids: CATFSGRAYNEQFF.

The chain carries TRBV5-1 and TRBJ2-2; D gene ambiguous. This CDR3 comprises 12 residues. Germline V lookup: CDR1 SGHRS, CDR2 YFSETQ. Trimming took off 4 bases at V and 8 bases at J, with 9 bases between the two ends. The CDR3 nucleotides read TGCGCCAGCAGCCTCCAGAGGGGGGAGCTGTTTTTT. Its protein product is CASSLQRGELFF.

This clone has just one count. The rearrangement links TRBV19 to TRBJ1-3, with TRBD1 identical over 9 bases. Unmatched junction bases numbered 3, after V lost 5 bases and J lost 1 base. The CDR3 consists of 15 residues. CDR1 and CDR2 (germline): LNHDA, SQIVND (reference sequence). The CDR3: CASSRQGGSGNTIYF. CDR3 bases: TGTGCCAGTAGTCGACAGGGGGGTTCTGGAAACACCATATATTTT.

The rearrangement links TRBV19 to TRBJ1-5; D remains ambiguous. The V gene's germline CDR1 is LNHDA and CDR2 SQIVND (reference sequence). The CDR3 is made up of 15 amino acids. Trimming pared 6 bases from V and 2 bases from J, leaving 14 bases between. The CDR3 DNA reads as TGTGCCAGTAGCCCTTCGGTAGCTGGCAATCAGCCCCAGCATTTT. Its protein is CASSPSVAGNQPQHF.

This clone was detected only a few times. V is TRBV6-5 and J is TRBJ1-4, with no clear D. The CDR3 runs 15 residues. Between the trimmed V and J ends, which lost 7 bases and 3 bases, there was a span of 15 bases. Germline CDR1 reads MNHEY; CDR2 reads SVGAGI. The CDR3 region is CASTQGVEPNEKLFF. CDR3 nucleotides: TGTGCCAGCACCCAAGGAGTCGAACCTAATGAAAAACTGTTTTTT.

The chain combines TRBV28 with TRBJ1-5, with D possibly matching TRBD1 (6 bases). This CDR3 contains 14 residues. Germline CDR1 is MDHEN and CDR2 is SYDVKM. The ends were cut back, 6 bases at V and 3 bases at J, with 12 bases in the middle. CDR3 bases: TGTGCCAGCAGCTCCGGGACACCCAATCAGCCCCAGCATTTT. The encoded protein is CASSSGTPNQPQHF.

The rearrangement joins TRBV10-1 to TRBJ2-7, with TRBD2 identical over 9 bases. The J segment lost 7 bases and the V segment lost 0 bases, leaving 7 bases of the junction unmatched. CDR3 length equals 15 residues. Germline V gene data show CDR1 as WNHNN and CDR2 as SYGVQD (reference sequence). CDR3 coding DNA: TGCGCCAGCAGTGAGTCCCCAGCGGGAGGTGGGGAGCAGTACTTC. Its translation: CASSESPAGGGEQYF.

V and J are TRBV28 and TRBJ1-2, with 7 bases matching TRBD1. Trimming at V came to 3 bases and at J to 2 bases, leaving 3 bases not matched to a gene. The germline CDR1 and CDR2 sequences are MDHEN and SYDVKM. The length of the CDR3 is 14 residues. CDR3 sequence (DNA): TGTGCCAGCAGTTTGCCAGGGGGAAACTATGGCTACACCTTC. Translation: CASSLPGGNYGYTF.

V is TRBV2 and J is TRBJ2-3; 7 nucleotides agree with TRBD1. Germline V gene data show CDR1 as SNHLY and CDR2 as FYNNEI. The ends lost 1 base at V and 4 bases at J; junction bases unmatched: 2. The length of the CDR3 is 14 residues. CDR3 DNA: TGTGCCAGCAGTGAAGACAGGGGCCCAGATACGCAGTATTTT. This sequence encodes CASSEDRGPDTQYF.

As DNA, the CDR3 is TGTGCCAGCAGCCCGCCGGGACAGGCGAGAAATGAGCAGTTCTTC. It translates to CASSPPGQARNEQFF. The genes are TRBV9 and TRBJ2-1, with 8 bases that match TRBD1. The CDR3 totals 15 residues. J gave up 7 bases and V 4 bases, and 10 bases lay outside the gene matches. The germline CDR1 and CDR2 sequences are SGDLS and YYNGEE.

DNA for the CDR3: TGTGCCAGCAGCTTTGCAGCGGGACCCTCCTACGAGCAGTACTTC. Its translation: CASSFAAGPSYEQYF. The rearrangement uses TRBV7-6 and TRBJ2-5; 7 bases agree with TRBD2. The J call may be faulty, since TRBJ2-7 better matches the DNA end. The CDR3 spans 15 residues. CDR1 is SGHVS, CDR2 FNYEAQ, per germline.

This rearrangement joins TRBV19 to TRBJ1-5; 8 bases are a match to TRBD1. The V gene's germline CDR1 is LNHDA and CDR2 SQIVND (reference sequence). CDR3 size: 15 residues. V shed 3 bases, J shed 2 bases, and the junction held 3 bases outside the gene matches. This CDR3 is CASSIAGQGNQPQHF. In DNA, the CDR3 is TGTGCCAGTAGTATCGCGGGACAGGGCAATCAGCCCCAGCATTTT.

This sequence joins TRBV27 and TRBJ1-5; D may be TRBD1 (5 bases). The CDR3 has 16 amino acids. Germline CDR1 and CDR2: MNHEY and SMNVEV (reference sequence). With 3 bases removed from V and 2 bases from J, the gap between germline ends came to 14 bases. CDR3 nucleotide sequence: TGTGCCAGCAGTTTGCTGGGGGGGTTCGGCAATCAGCCCCAGCATTTT. This translates into CASSLLGGFGNQPQHF.

This chain uses TRBV4-1 with TRBJ1-2; D gene uncertain. The V gene lost 0 bases and the J gene lost 3 bases, with 11 bases spanning the gap. The CDR3 runs 15 residues. The germline V gene has CDR1 MGHRA and CDR2 YSYEKL. CDR3 in amino acids: CASSQDPGRDYGYTF. The CDR3, as DNA: TGCGCCAGCAGCCAAGATCCGGGGAGGGACTATGGCTACACCTTC.

This rearrangement joins TRBV19 to TRBJ1-1, with D possibly matching TRBD1 (6 bases). The CDR3 covers 15 residues. V shed 7 bases and J shed 0 bases, with 15 bases lying between them. Germline CDR1 LNHDA, CDR2 SQIVND (reference sequence). CDR3 sequence: CASTQGYGMNTEAFF. CDR3 sequence (DNA): TGTGCCAGTACACAGGGTTACGGTATGAACACTGAAGCTTTCTTT.

The V and J genes are TRBV5-4 and TRBJ2-7; 12 nucleotides align to TRBD2. CDR1 is SGHNT, CDR2 YYREEE, per germline (reference sequence). V gave up 0 bases and J gave up 6 bases; unmatched junction bases: 4. CDR3 size: 15 residues. The CDR3 nucleotides are TGTGCCAGCAGCTTGGATTCTAGCGGGAGGGGCGAGCAGTACTTC. This sequence encodes CASSLDSSGRGEQYF.

This clone occurred once. V is TRBV12-2 and J is TRBJ1-5. TRBV12-2 has pseudogene status. The CDR3 length is 19 residues. In DNA, the CDR3 is TGTGCAAGTCGCTTAGAACGTGAGGGCCGGGGTTATAGCAATCAGCCCCAGCATTTT. Translating gives CASRLEREGRGYSNQPQHF.

This clone was seen more than once but under ten times. The rearrangement links TRBV28 to TRBJ2-3; 8 nucleotides match TRBD2. Germline V gene data show CDR1 as MDHEN and CDR2 as SYDVKM. Germline trimming cut 8 bases from V and 6 bases from J; bases unmatched to any gene: 4. CDR3 length: 12 amino acids. CDR3 in amino acids: CASVTGGDTQYF. DNA for the CDR3: TGTGCCAGCGTAACGGGAGGGGATACGCAGTATTTT.

This rearrangement joins TRBV10-2 to TRBJ1-1; tentative D call: TRBD1 (5 bases). The CDR3 runs 14 residues. CDR1 is WSHSY and CDR2 is SAAADI in the germline V gene. Trimming removed 10 bases at V and 3 bases at J, with 18 bases between. The CDR3 nucleotides are TGCGCCACCCAAGAAGGGGTGACTTACACTGAAGCTTTCTTT. This sequence encodes CATQEGVTYTEAFF.

This clone was seen more than once but under ten times. V is TRBV5-1 and J is TRBJ2-7; 8 bases are shared with TRBD1. J lost 9 bases, V lost 0 bases, and 11 bases had no gene match. The CDR3 totals 15 residues. Germline CDR1 reads SGHRS; CDR2 reads YFSETQ. The CDR3 DNA sequence: TGCGCCAGCAGCTTGGAAATCCAGGGGGCGACGTCGCAGTACTTC. Translation: CASSLEIQGATSQYF.

The rearrangement uses TRBV7-2 and TRBJ2-1; 8 bases align to TRBD1. From germline, CDR1 is SGHTA and CDR2 FQGNSA. The V and J ends lost 4 bases and 6 bases, in that order; junction bases with no gene match: 11. The CDR3 is 16 amino acids. Here the CDR3 reads CASSSPLTTGVNEQFF. As DNA, the CDR3 is TGTGCCAGCAGCTCCCCCTTAACGACAGGGGTCAATGAGCAGTTCTTC.